The clone carrying this T cell receptor (beta chain) was counted once. Its antigen remains unidentified. This sample is drawn from a study of CD8+ T cells in alopecia areata. Points from the study as a whole: The study found higher clonality in lesional than normal scalp, especially in alopecia totalis/universalis. Only one nonresponder was present, which leaves the link between baseline CD8+ expansion and response uncertain. With patients, TCR sharing proved less clear than in mice, a difference possibly related to HLA.

TCR sequencing used cDNA made by reverse transcription of extracted RNA. Sequencing used immunoSEQ multiplex PCR; TCRdb keeps in-frame clones, though not all of them. The table shows roughly 200,000 clones, with 30% to 40% occurring only once. This CDR3 is 17 amino acids long. Germline values: CDR1 LNHDA, CDR2 SQIVND (reference sequence). With 5 bases removed from V and 5 bases from J, the gap between germline ends came to 24 bases. Treatment meaning: oral pan-JAK inhibitor, 5-10 mg twice daily. The TCR comes from a human donor with alopecia areata. The V and J genes are TRBV19 and TRBJ2-5; the D gene is possibly TRBD2 (6 bases). The source was CD4+ T cells sorted from blood, collected around week 34, from a patient treated with tofacitinib. The CDR3, as DNA: TGTGCCAGTAGTGCAGTCAGTATGTACTGGGGGGACGAGACCCAGTACTTC. Translation: CASSAVSMYWGDETQYF.